This entry lists 11 T cell receptor beta chains sequenced from one sample in a study of Ad26.COV2.S vaccination and SARS-CoV-2 variants. As for treatment: some 20 received Ad26.COV2.S at low or high dose, single or two shots; 5 received placebo; per-sample allocation not given. The samples date from day 63 after the first vaccine or placebo injection. Assay: immunoSEQ multiplex PCR; the TCRdb copy retains only in-frame clones and omits some. This table has about 460,000 clones, roughly nine tenths appearing once. The sample here was peripheral blood, taken in a trial of Ad26.COV2.S vaccine versus placebo. These receptors originate from a person between 18 and 65 years old who received the Ad26.COV2.S COVID-19 vaccine or a placebo.

In nucleotides, the CDR3 is TGTGCCAGTAGTATACCGGACAGATATAATGAAAAACTGTTTTTT. Translating gives CASSIPDRYNEKLFF. This chain links TRBV19 with TRBJ1-4; possibly TRBD1 for D (6 bases). V lost 2 bases and J 4 bases, leaving 11 bases between the germline ends. This CDR3 comprises 15 residues. The germline V gene has CDR1 LNHDA and CDR2 SQIVND (reference sequence).

This sequence joins TRBV7-2 and TRBJ1-2, with D possibly being TRBD1 (6 bases). Germline values: CDR1 SGHTA, CDR2 FQGNSA. The CDR3 covers 14 residues. V was clipped by 7 bases and J by 4 bases, with 16 bases between them. The CDR3, as DNA: TGTGCCAGCATCCTCAGAGGGGGGGGCTATGGCTACACCTTC. The encoded protein is CASILRGGGYGYTF.

The chain is built from TRBV10-3 and TRBJ1-3; 8 nucleotides align to TRBD1. V lost 2 bases and J lost 4; bases outside the gene matches: 16. In germline, CDR1 is ENHRY, CDR2 SYGVKD. This CDR3 contains 19 residues. CDR3 in DNA: TGTGCCATCAGTGAGGGATACACAGGGGGACAGGCCCCAGGAAACACCATATATTTT. The encoded protein is CAISEGYTGGQAPGNTIYF.

The chain is built from TRBV18 and TRBJ2-6; D ambiguous. The CDR3 sequence is 16 residues long. Germline V CDR1 and CDR2: KGHSH, LQKENI. Trimming pared 6 bases from V and 2 bases from J, leaving 14 bases between. The chain's CDR3 is CASSLQGVAGANVLTF. DNA for the CDR3: TGTGCCAGCTCCCTCCAAGGAGTTGCTGGGGCCAACGTCCTGACTTTC.

Only one count was recorded for this clone. The J gene is TRBJ2-5, the V gene TRBV3-1 (or the pseudogene TRBV3-2); D is undetermined. Looked up from germline, CDR1 is LGHDT and CDR2 is YNNKEL (reference sequence). The V end was cut by 4 bases, the J end by 0 bases, with 12 bases between. The CDR3 is made up of 15 amino acids. The CDR3 here is CASSPQKTYQETQYF. In nucleotides, the CDR3 is TGTGCCAGCAGCCCCCAAAAAACATACCAAGAGACCCAGTACTTC.

This chain links TRBV5-1 with TRBJ2-3; no clear D. The CDR3 is 19 amino acids. Looked up from germline, CDR1 is SGHRS and CDR2 is YFSETQ. The V end was cut by 0 bases, the J end by 0 bases, with 20 bases between. The CDR3: CASSLVALGLDTSTDTQYF. CDR3 in DNA: TGCGCCAGCAGCTTGGTCGCCCTAGGCCTGGATACTAGCACAGATACGCAGTATTTT.

The chain combines TRBV10-3 with TRBJ1-4; unclear D gene. V lost 2 bases and J 8 bases, leaving 9 bases between the germline ends. This CDR3 is 13 amino acids long. Germline V gene sequence: CDR1 ENHRY, CDR2 SYGVKD. The CDR3 region is CAISERGEEKLFF. The CDR3 DNA reads TGTGCCATCAGTGAGCGGGGTGAAGAAAAACTGTTTTTT.

In this sample, this clone turned up once. The chain combines TRBV5-1 with TRBJ1-6; possible D gene TRBD1, 6 bases. Germline V gene sequence: CDR1 SGHRS, CDR2 YFSETQ. The CDR3 sequence is 15 residues long. Trimming left V 0 bases short and J 7 bases short, with 11 bases between. The CDR3 sequence: CASSLGTVSNSPLHF. Here the CDR3 DNA reads TGCGCCAGCAGCTTGGGGACAGTTTCCAATTCACCCCTCCACTTT.

The CDR3 DNA reads TGTGCCAGCAGTTTATATCTGGGGGCGGATGAAGCTTTCTTT. It encodes CASSLYLGADEAFF. This sequence joins TRBV27 and TRBJ1-1, with D maybe TRBD1 (6 bases). The CDR3 runs to 14 residues. V shed 1 base and J shed 7 bases, with 13 bases lying between them. Germline V gene lookup returns CDR1 MNHEY and CDR2 SMNVEV (reference sequence).

This chain uses TRBV5-8 with TRBJ1-5; D unclear. The CDR3 runs 13 residues. V lost 2 bases, J lost 4 bases, and 7 bases lay in between. Germline CDR1 is SGHTS and CDR2 is YDEGEE. The DNA for the CDR3 is TGTGCCAGCAGCTTTGCCAGGAATCAGCCCCAGCATTTT. Encoded protein: CASSFARNQPQHF.

This clone was counted a single time. The chain is built from TRBV5-1 and TRBJ1-5, with D possibly being TRBD1 (6 bases). The V gene's germline CDR1 is SGHRS and CDR2 YFSETQ. The CDR3 loop spans 16 amino acids. V was trimmed by 4 bases and J by 2 bases, leaving 16 bases between them. The CDR3 protein is CASSPGGTPGNQPQHF. The CDR3 coding sequence is TGCGCCAGCAGCCCTGGGGGGACACCCGGCAATCAGCCCCAGCATTTT.